These T cell receptor beta chains were read from a single sample in a study of blood T cell repertoires in COVID-19. Sequencing used immunoSEQ multiplex PCR; TCRdb keeps in-frame clones, though not all of them. The table has 150,000 to 180,000 clones, roughly 88% seen once; the top ten hold nearly 10%. Sequencing was carried out using peripheral blood. Every receptor here comes from a woman aged 50 to 65 with acute or convalescent COVID-19. Both conserved end residues are part of each CDR3. A D gene is named only where the DNA matches it firmly. Part of the rows lack a size; the others show once, few, many or a class for expanded clones.

V gene: TRBV7-9
clone size: .
J gene: TRBJ1-5
D gene: .
CDR3 DNA: TGTGCCAGCAGCTTAGCGTGGGCTCAGGGCAATCAGCCCCAGCATTTT
CDR3 protein: CASSLAWAQGNQPQHF

V gene: TRBV6-4
clone size: .
J gene: TRBJ2-3
D gene: .
CDR3 DNA: TGTGCCAGCAGTGAAACAGGGCTGCGTGGTACGCAGTATTTT
CDR3 protein: CASSETGLRGTQYF

V gene: TRBV28
clone size: .
J gene: TRBJ1-2
D gene: .
CDR3 DNA: TGTGCCAGCCGGGAGGGACACCAAACCAGTGGCTACACCTTC
CDR3 protein: CASREGHQTSGYTF

V gene: TRBV5-4
clone size: few
J gene: TRBJ1-1
D gene: .
CDR3 DNA: TGTGCCAGCAGCCCACCTGGAGTGCAGAACACTGAAGCTTTCTTT
CDR3 protein: CASSPPGVQNTEAFF

V gene: TRBV19
clone size: .
J gene: TRBJ2-7
D gene: .
CDR3 DNA: TGTGCCACAGGCAGGGATCTCTACGAGCAGTACTTC
CDR3 protein: CATGRDLYEQYF

V gene: TRBV7-2
clone size: .
J gene: TRBJ1-5
D gene: .
CDR3 DNA: TGTGCCAGCAGCCCCTGGCGGGGTGGGCAGCCCCAGCATTTT
CDR3 protein: CASSPWRGGQPQHF

V gene: TRBV4-3
clone size: .
J gene: TRBJ2-2
D gene: TRBD2
CDR3 DNA: TGCGCCAGCAGCCAAGTTCCAGCGGGGGATTTCACCGGGGAGCTGTTTTTT
CDR3 protein: CASSQVPAGDFTGELFF

V gene: TRBV9
clone size: .
J gene: TRBJ1-4
D gene: .
CDR3 DNA: TGTGCCAGCAGCGTAGAAACAGGCTTGACTAATGAAAAACTGTTTTTT
CDR3 protein: CASSVETGLTNEKLFF

V gene: TRBV7-2
clone size: .
J gene: TRBJ2-5
D gene: .
CDR3 DNA: TGTGCCAGCAGCCTTCAAGAGACCCAGTACTTC
CDR3 protein: CASSLQETQYF

V gene: TRBV4-1
clone size: .
J gene: TRBJ2-5
D gene: .
CDR3 DNA: TGCGCCAGCAGCCAAGATTGGGGGAGGGGGGAGACCCAGTACTTC
CDR3 protein: CASSQDWGRGETQYF

V gene: TRBV19
clone size: few
J gene: TRBJ2-7
D gene: .
CDR3 DNA: TGTGCCAGTAGTATAGAGGGTAGCGGAAGCTCCTACGAGCAGTACTTC
CDR3 protein: CASSIEGSGSSYEQYF

V gene: TRBV4-3
clone size: .
J gene: TRBJ2-3
D gene: TRBD2
CDR3 DNA: TGCGCCAGCAGCCCTAGGACTAGCGGGGGTGTCACAGATACGCAGTATTTT
CDR3 protein: CASSPRTSGGVTDTQYF

V gene: TRBV28
clone size: .
J gene: TRBJ1-1
D gene: .
CDR3 DNA: TGTGCCAGCGAGAGCCCCCATAGCACTGAAGCTTTCTTT
CDR3 protein: CASESPHSTEAFF

V gene: TRBV7-3
clone size: .
J gene: TRBJ2-1
D gene: TRBD1
CDR3 DNA: TGTGCCAGCAGCCCGAACAGGGGTAGCTCCTACAATGAGCAGTTCTTC
CDR3 protein: CASSPNRGSSYNEQFF

V gene: TRBV11-1
clone size: .
J gene: TRBJ2-2
D gene: .
CDR3 DNA: TGTGCCAGCAGCCTTCAATTTGCCACTACCGGGGAGCTGTTTTTT
CDR3 protein: CASSLQFATTGELFF

V gene: TRBV7-9
clone size: .
J gene: TRBJ2-7
D gene: TRBD2
CDR3 DNA: TGTGCCAGCATCGGACTAGCGGGCTACGAGCAGTACTTC
CDR3 protein: CASIGLAGYEQYF

V gene: TRBV5-1
clone size: .
J gene: TRBJ1-2
D gene: TRBD1
CDR3 DNA: TGCGCCAGCAGCCAGGACAGGGGGCGAGGAGAGGGCTACACCTTC
CDR3 protein: CASSQDRGRGEGYTF

V gene: TRBV5-8
clone size: .
J gene: TRBJ1-6
D gene: .
CDR3 DNA: TGTGCCAGCAGCTTGGCACAGTATAATTCACCCCTCCACTTT
CDR3 protein: CASSLAQYNSPLHF

V gene: TRBV24-1
clone size: once
J gene: TRBJ1-2
D gene: .
CDR3 DNA: TGTGCCACCAGTGATGGGAGGGATCCTTTCTATGGCTACACCTTC
CDR3 protein: CATSDGRDPFYGYTF

V gene: TRBV7-9
clone size: many
J gene: TRBJ2-7
D gene: .
CDR3 DNA: TGTGCCAGCAGCCCCCCCACGGGCAGGGTGAGTGAGCAGTACTTC
CDR3 protein: CASSPPTGRVSEQYF

V gene: TRBV3-1/TRBV3-2
clone size: .
J gene: TRBJ2-1
D gene: .
CDR3 DNA: TGTGCCAGCAGCCAAGAGGGGGGTTCTGTTGGGGAGCAGTTCTTC
CDR3 protein: CASSQEGGSVGEQFF

V gene: TRBV4-1
clone size: .
J gene: TRBJ1-2
D gene: .
CDR3 DNA: TGCGCCAGCAGCCAAGGCCCGGTTAACTATGGCTACACCTTC
CDR3 protein: CASSQGPVNYGYTF

V gene: TRBV7-9
clone size: .
J gene: TRBJ1-2
D gene: TRBD1
CDR3 DNA: TGTGCCAGTCGAGTAGGACAGGGGAAAGTCGGCTACACCTTC
CDR3 protein: CASRVGQGKVGYTF

V gene: TRBV9
clone size: once
J gene: TRBJ2-6
D gene: .
CDR3 DNA: TGTGCCAGCAGCGTACTCCCCGCCCGGACCTTAGGGGAAGGTGGGGCCAACGTCCTGACTTTC
CDR3 protein: CASSVLPARTLGEGGANVLTF

V gene: TRBV4-3
clone size: .
J gene: TRBJ2-2
D gene: .
CDR3 DNA: TGCGCCAGCAGCCAATCGGCCGGGGAGCTGTTTTTT
CDR3 protein: CASSQSAGELFF

V gene: TRBV29-1
clone size: .
J gene: TRBJ1-1
D gene: TRBD1
CDR3 DNA: TGCAGCGTCGGTACAGGGGGAGGCACTGAAGCTTTCTTT
CDR3 protein: CSVGTGGGTEAFF

V gene: TRBV3-1/TRBV3-2
clone size: .
J gene: TRBJ2-5
D gene: .
CDR3 DNA: TGTGCCAGCAGCCAAGCAGAATGGGAGACCCAGTACTTC
CDR3 protein: CASSQAEWETQYF

V gene: TRBV6-5
clone size: .
J gene: TRBJ1-5
D gene: TRBD1
CDR3 DNA: TGTGCCAGCAGTCCAGGGGGCGGTCAGCCCCAGCATTTT
CDR3 protein: CASSPGGGQPQHF

V gene: TRBV10-1
clone size: .
J gene: TRBJ2-7
D gene: TRBD1
CDR3 DNA: TGCGCCAGCAGTGAGTGGGAGCAGGGGGCGAACTACGAGCAGTACTTC
CDR3 protein: CASSEWEQGANYEQYF

V gene: TRBV19
clone size: .
J gene: TRBJ1-4
D gene: .
CDR3 DNA: TGTGCCAGTAGTATTTTTTCTGTTTTGGGGGCAGGAGAAAAACTGTTTTTT
CDR3 protein: CASSIFSVLGAGEKLFF